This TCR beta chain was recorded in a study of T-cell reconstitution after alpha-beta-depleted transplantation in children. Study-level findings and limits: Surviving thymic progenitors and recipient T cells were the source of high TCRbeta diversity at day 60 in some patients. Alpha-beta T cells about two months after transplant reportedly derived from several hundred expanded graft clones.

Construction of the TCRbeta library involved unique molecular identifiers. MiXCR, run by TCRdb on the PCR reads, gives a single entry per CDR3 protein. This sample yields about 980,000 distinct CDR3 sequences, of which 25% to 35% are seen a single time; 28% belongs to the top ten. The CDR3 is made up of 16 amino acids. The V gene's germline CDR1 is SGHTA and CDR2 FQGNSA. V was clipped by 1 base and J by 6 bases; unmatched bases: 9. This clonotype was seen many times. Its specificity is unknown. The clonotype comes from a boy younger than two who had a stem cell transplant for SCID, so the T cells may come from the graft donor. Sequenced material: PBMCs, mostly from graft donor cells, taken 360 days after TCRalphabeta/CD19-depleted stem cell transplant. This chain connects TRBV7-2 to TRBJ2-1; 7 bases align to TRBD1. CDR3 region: CASSLGGGRYLNEQFF. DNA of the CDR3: TGTGCCAGCAGCTTAGGAGGGGGCCGTTACCTCAATGAGCAGTTCTTC.